Listed below are T cell receptor beta chains from one sample, sequenced in a study of cytomegalovirus exposure and HLA in healthy donors. Only in-frame clones appear in the TCRdb table, and some are missing; sequencing was by immunoSEQ multiplex PCR. This table has around 350,000 clones, more than 80% appearing once. Sequencing used PBMCs. The source of these receptors is a woman aged 18-29 years in good health and CMV-seronegative. Each CDR3 is given with its conserved first and last residue. The order of the fields is clone size, D gene, V gene, J gene, CDR3 protein, CDR3 DNA. A D gene is named only where the DNA matches it firmly. The size of a clone is reported for some rows only, either as once, few or many, or as a class for expanded clones.

once,TRBD1,TRBV2,TRBJ1-2,CASTGTAYGYTF,TGTGCCAGCACCGGGACAGCCTATGGCTACACCTTC
NA,TRBD1,TRBV27,TRBJ2-7,CASSSTGEQYF,TGTGCCAGCAGTTCGACAGGGGAGCAGTACTTC
NA,NA,TRBV18,TRBJ1-2,CASSPVEGDYGYTF,TGTGCCAGCTCACCGGTCGAGGGGGACTATGGCTACACCTTC
NA,NA,TRBV19,TRBJ1-2,CASSPHGKGYTF,TGTGCCAGTAGTCCACACGGGAAGGGCTACACCTTC
NA,NA,TRBV4-1,TRBJ2-1,CASSGLVSSDEQFF,TGCGCCAGCAGCGGCCTAGTCAGCAGCGATGAGCAGTTCTTC
NA,NA,TRBV27,TRBJ2-5,CASSSHMGPLETQYF,TGTGCCAGCAGTTCCCATATGGGGCCCCTAGAGACCCAGTACTTC
NA,NA,TRBV7-9,TRBJ1-4,CASPDGAGTPRDEKLFF,TGTGCCAGCCCCGATGGGGCAGGGACACCAAGGGATGAAAAACTGTTTTTT
few,NA,TRBV27,TRBJ2-7,CASSSLSNYEQYF,TGTGCCAGCAGTTCTCTATCGAACTACGAGCAGTACTTC
NA,TRBD2,TRBV7-3,TRBJ2-3,CASSLEGPGTSGPTSTDTQYF,TGTGCCAGCAGCTTAGAGGGGCCCGGGACTAGCGGGCCTACTAGCACAGATACGCAGTATTTT
NA,TRBD1,TRBV5-7,TRBJ1-4,CASSPGQGVEKLFF,TGTGCCAGCAGTCCGGGACAGGGGGTCGAAAAACTGTTTTTT
NA,NA,TRBV30,TRBJ2-7,CAWSSGSGYEQYF,TGTGCCTGGTCAAGCGGGTCGGGGTACGAGCAGTACTTC
NA,NA,TRBV5-6,TRBJ2-6,CASSLLGLSGANVLTF,TGTGCCAGCAGCTTATTGGGCCTCTCTGGGGCCAACGTCCTGACTTTC
NA,TRBD2,TRBV15,TRBJ2-2,CATSRDSGTSGDTGELFF,TGTGCCACCAGCAGAGATTCCGGGACTAGCGGAGACACCGGGGAGCTGTTTTTT
NA,TRBD2,TRBV6-4,TRBJ2-1,CASSEEAGGPYNEQFF,TGTGCCAGCAGTGAAGAAGCGGGAGGGCCCTACAATGAGCAGTTCTTC
once,TRBD1,TRBV4-1,TRBJ2-1,CASSGIDRVGNEQFF,TGCGCCAGCAGCGGGATCGACAGGGTAGGAAATGAGCAGTTCTTC
once,NA,TRBV25-1,TRBJ2-2,CASSATTRRTGELFF,TGTGCCAGCAGTGCAACGACTAGACGCACCGGGGAGCTGTTTTTT
many,NA,TRBV2,TRBJ1-5,CASQISYSNQPQHF,TGTGCCAGCCAGATCTCATATAGCAATCAGCCCCAGCATTTT
NA,TRBD1,TRBV27,TRBJ1-4,CASSLSIGVGQAGGKLFF,TGTGCCAGCAGTTTATCCATTGGCGTCGGACAGGCTGGCGGAAAACTGTTTTTT
NA,TRBD1,TRBV2,TRBJ2-3,CASSDGTGDVWAPADTQYF,TGTGCCAGCAGTGACGGGACAGGGGATGTTTGGGCCCCGGCAGATACGCAGTATTTT
NA,NA,TRBV5-4,TRBJ2-3,CASSLGEGTSTDTQYF,TGTGCCAGCAGCTTGGGGGAAGGGACTAGCACAGATACGCAGTATTTT
NA,TRBD1,TRBV6-6,TRBJ1-2,CASKLQGRRYGYTF,TGTGCCAGCAAGTTACAGGGGAGGCGGTATGGCTACACCTTC
NA,TRBD1,TRBV10-1,TRBJ1-1,CASSTGTGGLNTEAFF,TGCGCCAGCAGCACCGGGACAGGGGGCTTGAACACTGAAGCTTTCTTT
NA,NA,TRBV7-6,TRBJ2-6,CASSSRLRGSGANVLTF,TGTGCCAGCAGCTCACGATTAAGGGGATCTGGGGCCAACGTCCTGACTTTC
NA,NA,TRBV9,TRBJ2-2,CASSDDRRNTGELFF,TGTGCCAGCAGCGACGACAGGAGGAACACCGGGGAGCTGTTTTTT